One sample yielded the 26 T cell receptor beta chains listed below, sequenced in a study of T cells in Graves' hyperthyroidism and ophthalmopathy. RNA transcripts gave rise to amplified TCR beta CDR3 regions. Researchers ran a first-round RT-PCR on the TCR CDR3 using the HTBI primer set. TCRdb reprocessed the multiplex PCR reads with MiXCR, giving one entry per CDR3 protein. The sample comprises around 500,000 distinct CDR3 sequences, approximately 14% of which are singletons, and more than 11% rests with the top ten. Sequenced sample: blood. Receptors originate from a woman aged 40 to 50 with Graves' hyperthyroidism.

This clonotype was recorded at least ten times. V usage is TRBV28 and J usage is TRBJ1-2; the D gene is possibly TRBD1 (5 bases). Germline values: CDR1 MDHEN, CDR2 SYDVKM. V was clipped by 4 bases and J by 0 bases, with 12 bases between them. This CDR3 is 15 amino acids long. CDR3 nucleotides: TGTGCCAGCAGTTCCCGGGACGGGGCTAACTATGGCTACACCTTC. It translates to CASSSRDGANYGYTF.

This clonotype was seen ten or more times. This chain uses TRBV9 with TRBJ2-1; perhaps TRBD1 as D (5 bases). The germline V and J ends were trimmed by 0 bases and 9 bases, with 16 bases remaining between them. The CDR3 length is 15 residues. The germline V gene has CDR1 SGDLS and CDR2 YYNGEE. CDR3: CASSVALKGFSEQFF. CDR3 sequence (DNA): TGTGCCAGCAGCGTAGCCCTCAAGGGGTTCAGTGAGCAGTTCTTC.

The chain links TRBV5-1 to TRBJ2-5; a weak D match, TRBD1 (5 bases). The CDR3 covers 16 residues. V lost 1 base and J lost 1, with 14 bases in between. The germline CDR1 and CDR2 sequences are SGHRS and YFSETQ. As DNA, the CDR3 is TGCGCCAGCAGCTTGAGTCCCAGGCAGGGCCAAGAGACCCAGTACTTC. It specifies CASSLSPRQGQETQYF.

This clonotype showed up many times. The rearrangement uses TRBV11-2 and TRBJ2-5; 14 bases match TRBD2. The CDR3 is 16 residues long. V trimming: 2 bases; J trimming: 4 bases; junction bases outside the gene matches: 3. From germline, CDR1 is SGHAT and CDR2 FQNNGV. The CDR3 loop is CASSLLGLAGGETQYF. Written as DNA, the CDR3 is TGTGCCAGCAGCTTACTTGGACTAGCGGGAGGAGAGACCCAGTACTTC.

This clonotype was recorded a few times. The chain employs TRBV7-2 and TRBJ2-5; D remains ambiguous. The CDR3 loop spans 15 amino acids. The germline V gene encodes CDR1 SGHTA and CDR2 FQGNSA. The V and J ends lost 1 base and 5 bases respectively, with 14 bases between them. CDR3 nucleotides: TGTGCCAGCAGCTTAGTGGGGTCGTTAGAGGAGACCCAGTACTTC. It encodes CASSLVGSLEETQYF. The full variable domain, with the rest looked up from reference TRBV7-2 and TRBJ2-5, is GAGVSQSPSNKVTEKGKDVELRCDPISGHTALYWYRQSLGQGLEFLIYFQGNSAPDKSGLPSDRFSAERTGGSVSTLTIQRTQQEDSAVYLCASSLVGSLEETQYFGPGTRLLVL.

This clonotype turned up a few times. V is TRBV18 and J is TRBJ1-2; D uncertain. The CDR3 consists of 17 residues. V lost 0 bases and J lost 0, with 14 bases in between. From germline, CDR1 is KGHSH and CDR2 LQKENI. CDR3 in amino acids: CASSPPVSQTANYGYTF. In DNA, the CDR3 is TGTGCCAGCTCACCACCCGTATCACAGACGGCTAACTATGGCTACACCTTC.

The CDR3, as DNA: TGCAGCGTTGTAAGGGACAGGGGCCCCTACGAGCAGTACTTC. Translation: CSVVRDRGPYEQYF. The chain employs TRBV29-1 and TRBJ2-7; 10 nucleotides agree with TRBD1. Germline values: CDR1 SQVTM, CDR2 ANQGSEA. CDR3 length equals 14 residues. After removal of 4 bases from V and 2 bases from J, the junction contained 5 bases not matched to a gene.

This clonotype was observed many times. The gene calls are TRBV12-3 or TRBV12-4 and TRBJ2-7; D possibly matches TRBD1 or TRBD2 (5 bases each). This CDR3 is 14 amino acids long. The V end was cut by 4 bases, the J end by 3 bases, with 13 bases between. The CDR3 is CASSSRDAYYEQYF. The DNA for the CDR3 is TGTGCCAGCAGTTCCCGGGACGCGTACTACGAGCAGTACTTC.

The V gene is TRBV5-4, the J gene TRBJ1-3; D unclear. CDR3 length: 15 residues. CDR1 is SGHNT, CDR2 YYREEE, per germline (reference sequence). Trimming shortened V by 4 bases and J by 4 bases, and 15 bases separated the two germline ends. This CDR3 reads CASSTRADSGNTIYF. The CDR3 coding sequence is TGTGCCAGCAGCACCCGGGCAGACTCAGGAAACACCATATATTTT.

The chain employs TRBV20-1 and TRBJ2-1; 8 bases agree with TRBD1. The CDR3 is 14 amino acids. Germline V gene lookup returns CDR1 DFQATT and CDR2 SNEGSKA (reference sequence). V lost 6 bases, J lost 10 bases, and 14 bases stayed unmatched. This CDR3 is CSAIGQGVTYEQFF. CDR3 nucleotides: TGCAGTGCGATCGGACAGGGTGTCACCTACGAGCAGTTCTTC.

This clonotype has only a few counts. One end of the junction is discordant with germline, which a read error may explain. This chain connects TRBV6-9 to TRBJ1-1, with D possibly matching TRBD1 (6 bases). The CDR3 totals 14 residues. Germline CDR1 is MNHGY and CDR2 is SVAAGI. The CDR3 coding sequence is TGCGCCAGCAGTGAGCTTCAGGGGAGCACTGAAGCTTTCTTT. This translates into CASSELQGSTEAFF.

This sequence joins TRBV27 and TRBJ2-7; 10 bases map to TRBD2. The trim removed 4 bases at V and 3 bases at J, leaving 6 bases unmatched. Germline values: CDR1 MNHEY, CDR2 SMNVEV (reference sequence). This CDR3 comprises 15 residues. The CDR3 DNA reads as TGTGCCAGCAGTTCGGGACTAGCGAGTTACTACGAGCAGTACTTC. It encodes CASSSGLASYYEQYF.

This clonotype has at least ten counts. V and J are TRBV28 and TRBJ2-3, with 9 bases matching TRBD1. Germline V gene data show CDR1 as MDHEN and CDR2 as SYDVKM. V lost 5 bases and J lost 1; bases outside the gene matches: 1. CDR3 length: 14 residues. DNA of the CDR3: TGTGCCAGCAGTCGGACAGGGGGCACAGATACGCAGTATTTT. It specifies CASSRTGGTDTQYF.

The V call is TRBV27, the J call TRBJ2-1, with unresolved D. This CDR3 has 15 amino acids. The V end was cut by 2 bases, the J end by 2 bases, with 10 bases between. Per germline, CDR1 MNHEY and CDR2 SMNVEV (reference sequence). CDR3 protein: CASSLTATAYNEQFF. The DNA of the CDR3 is TGTGCCAGCAGTTTAACAGCGACCGCCTACAATGAGCAGTTCTTC.

This clonotype was picked up many times. The chain uses TRBV5-1 and TRBJ2-3; no reliable D call. The CDR3 contains 12 residues. CDR1 and CDR2 (germline): SGHRS, YFSETQ. V lost 6 bases to trimming and J lost 1 base, with 6 bases between them. The CDR3 loop is CASKPGTDTQYF. CDR3 in DNA: TGCGCCAGCAAACCGGGCACAGATACGCAGTATTTT.

The genes are TRBV11-2 and TRBJ2-1, with a possible D match to TRBD2 (6 bases). V was trimmed by 5 bases and J by 4 bases, leaving 18 bases between them. Germline assignment: CDR1 SGHAT and CDR2 FQNNGV. The CDR3 sequence is 16 residues long. The CDR3 spells CASSQDFGGGYNEQFF. Here the CDR3 DNA reads TGTGCCAGCAGCCAAGATTTTGGGGGAGGATACAATGAGCAGTTCTTC. Drawing the rest from reference TRBV11-2 and TRBJ2-1, the complete variable domain is EAGVAQSPRYKIIEKRQSVAFWCNPISGHATLYWYQQILGQGPKLLIQFQNNGVVDDSQLPKDRFSAERLKGVDSTLKIQPAKLEDSAVYLCASSQDFGGGYNEQFFGPGTRLTVL.

The chain carries TRBV15 and TRBJ2-1, with TRBD2 matching 9 bases. Germline V gene lookup returns CDR1 LNHNV and CDR2 YYDKDF (reference sequence). The CDR3 spans 15 residues. The V segment lost 6 bases and the J segment 0 bases; nucleotides outside the gene matches: 3. The CDR3 DNA reads as TGTGCCACCAGGAGCGGGAGGAGCTCCTACAATGAGCAGTTCTTC. Translation gives CATRSGRSSYNEQFF.

This clonotype was detected only a few times. This may come from a read error, since a much larger clone is one base off. The chain uses TRBV6-1 and TRBJ2-3, with no clear D. This CDR3 is 15 amino acids long. CDR1 is MNHNS and CDR2 is SASEGT in the germline V gene. The CDR3 DNA is TGTGCCAACAGTGAAAAAGGTTATCAACCGGATACGCAGTATTTT. Translated, it gives CANSEKGYQPDTQYF.

This clonotype was observed at least ten times. The chain couples TRBV20-1 to TRBJ2-1; 11 bases are shared with TRBD1. Looked up from germline, CDR1 is DFQATT and CDR2 is SNEGSKA (reference sequence). The CDR3 contains 14 residues. CDR3 in DNA: TGCAGCCCCTACGGGACAGGGGGTCCGAATGAGCAGTTCTTC. Amino acid sequence: CSPYGTGGPNEQFF.

This clonotype was picked up many times. V is TRBV2 and J is TRBJ1-1; no firm D call. The germline V gene encodes CDR1 SNHLY and CDR2 FYNNEI. Trimming removed 1 base at V and 3 bases at J, with 9 bases between. The CDR3 length is 14 residues. This CDR3 is CASSEVSRDTEAFF. For the CDR3, the DNA is TGTGCCAGCAGTGAAGTTTCGAGGGACACTGAAGCTTTCTTT.

V usage is TRBV7-9 and J usage is TRBJ1-6; TRBD1 might be the D (6 bases). The CDR3 consists of 14 residues. Trimming removed 2 bases at V and 7 bases at J, with 9 bases between. CDR1 and CDR2 (germline): SEHNR, FQNEAQ (reference sequence). The CDR3 DNA reads TGTGCCAGCAGCTTACCAACAGGGAATTCACCCCTCCACTTT. Amino acids: CASSLPTGNSPLHF.

This clonotype has ten or more counts. This rearrangement joins TRBV28 to TRBJ2-7; TRBD2 aligns across 7 bases. From germline, CDR1 is MDHEN and CDR2 SYDVKM. V gave up 3 bases and J gave up 2 bases; unmatched junction bases: 10. This CDR3 has 16 amino acids. This CDR3 reads CASSFSTASGTYEQYF. The CDR3 nucleotides read TGTGCCAGCAGTTTTTCCACGGCTAGCGGTACCTACGAGCAGTACTTC.

The chain joins TRBV4-2 to TRBJ2-1; no firm D call. The V end lost 2 bases, the J end lost 9 bases, and 8 bases lay between the germline ends. This CDR3 spans 12 amino acids. Per germline, CDR1 LGHNA and CDR2 YNFKEQ. CDR3 amino acids: CASSQSNSEQFF. The CDR3 region has the DNA TGTGCCAGCAGCCAATCGAACTCTGAGCAGTTCTTC.

This clonotype was observed a few times. Here the CDR3 DNA reads TGTGCCAGGACGACTAGCGGGCGGCTAGCGGGAGTTCTACTCGCCCCCAACTACGAGCAGTACTTC. It codes for CARTTSGRLAGVLLAPNYEQYF. The chain has TRBV6-4 and TRBJ2-7; 10 positions agree with TRBD2. Germline lookup yields CDR1 MRHNA and CDR2 SNTAGT. V shed 9 bases and J 3 bases; nucleotides not matched to a gene: 32. This CDR3 has 22 residues.

This chain connects TRBV9 to TRBJ2-1; D tentatively fits TRBD1 or TRBD2 (5 bases each). Germline values: CDR1 SGDLS, CDR2 YYNGEE. Trimming shortened V by 4 bases and J by 6 bases, and 17 bases separated the two germline ends. This CDR3 region has 15 residues. CDR3 in amino acids: CASSQAGPGGNEQFF. Here the CDR3 DNA reads TGTGCCAGCAGCCAGGCAGGACCTGGGGGCAATGAGCAGTTCTTC.

The rearrangement uses TRBV28 and TRBJ2-1; D is ambiguous. V shed 5 bases and J shed 0 bases, with 17 bases lying between them. Germline V CDR1 and CDR2: MDHEN, SYDVKM. CDR3 length: 17 residues. Here the CDR3 DNA reads TGTGCCAGCAGTCCGGCCCCGGGCCTAAACTCCTACAATGAGCAGTTCTTC. Amino acids: CASSPAPGLNSYNEQFF. Full variable domain (missing parts from reference TRBV28 and TRBJ2-1): DVKVTQSSRYLVKRTGEKVFLECVQDMDHENMFWYRQDPGLGLRLIYFSYDVKMKEKGDIPEGYSVSREKKERFSLILESASTNQTSMYLCASSPAPGLNSYNEQFFGPGTRLTVL.